Reported below is one T cell receptor beta chain. Trimming stripped 0 bases from V and 8 bases from J, with 16 bases between. Germline CDR1 reads WSHSY; CDR2 reads SAAADI. The CDR3 covers 16 residues. Only CD45RO-negative cells positively selected for CCR7 counted as naive CD8 cells, so terminally differentiated effector memory CD45RA+ cells were excluded. Only in-frame clones appear in the TCRdb table, and some are missing; sequencing was by immunoSEQ multiplex PCR. The repertoire includes about 2 million clones, less than 95% of them detected once, and more than 0.95% sits in the top ten. This record comes from a study of shared clonotypes between healthy human individuals.

This clonotype was obtained from a man younger than 30 in good health. This chain connects TRBV10-2 to TRBJ2-2; D not certain. What was sequenced was naive CD8+ T cells sorted from blood. In DNA form, the CDR3 reads TGCGCCAGCAGTGAGTCGCGGCTAGTCGTGGGTGGGGAGCTGTTTTTT. Its translation is CASSESRLVVGGELFF.